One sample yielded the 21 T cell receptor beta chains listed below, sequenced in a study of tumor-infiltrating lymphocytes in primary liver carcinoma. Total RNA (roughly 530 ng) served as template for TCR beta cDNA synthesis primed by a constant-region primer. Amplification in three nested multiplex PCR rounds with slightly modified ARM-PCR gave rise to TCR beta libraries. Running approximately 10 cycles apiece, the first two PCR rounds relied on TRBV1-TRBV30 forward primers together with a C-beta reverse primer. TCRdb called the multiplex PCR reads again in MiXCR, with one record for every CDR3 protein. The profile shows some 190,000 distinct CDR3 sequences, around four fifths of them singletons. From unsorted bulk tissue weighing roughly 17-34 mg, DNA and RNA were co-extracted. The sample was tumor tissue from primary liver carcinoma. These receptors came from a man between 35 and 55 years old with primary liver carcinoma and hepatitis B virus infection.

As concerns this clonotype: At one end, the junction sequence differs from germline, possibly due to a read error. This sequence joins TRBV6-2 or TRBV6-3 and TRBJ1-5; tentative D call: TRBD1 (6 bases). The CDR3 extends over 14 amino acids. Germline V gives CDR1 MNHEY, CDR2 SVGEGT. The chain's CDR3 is CTSTLVKGDQPQHF. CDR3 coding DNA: TGTACCAGCACCCTAGTGAAGGGGGATCAGCCCCAGCATTTC.

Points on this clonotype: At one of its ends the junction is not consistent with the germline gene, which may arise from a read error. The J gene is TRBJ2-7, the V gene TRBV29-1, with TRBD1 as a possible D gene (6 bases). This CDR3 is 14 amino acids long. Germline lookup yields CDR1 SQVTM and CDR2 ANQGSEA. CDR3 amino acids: CSVWTAQSSYVQYF. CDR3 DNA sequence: TGCAGCGTATGGACAGCCCAAAGCTCCTACGTGCAGTATTTC.

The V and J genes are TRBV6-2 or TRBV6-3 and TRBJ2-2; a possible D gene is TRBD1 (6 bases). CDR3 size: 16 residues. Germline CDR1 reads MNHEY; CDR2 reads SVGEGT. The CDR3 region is CGSSRAGTPFTGELFF. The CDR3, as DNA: TGTGGTAGCAGCCGAGCCGGGACACCTTTCACCGGGGAGCTGTTTTTT.

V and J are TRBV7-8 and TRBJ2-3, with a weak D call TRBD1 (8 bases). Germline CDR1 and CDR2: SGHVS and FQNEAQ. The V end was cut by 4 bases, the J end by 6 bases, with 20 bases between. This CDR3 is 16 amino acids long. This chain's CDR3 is CASSSTGGGYLDTQYF. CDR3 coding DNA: TGTGCCAGCAGCTCTACAGGGGGGGGATATTTGGATACGCAGTATTTT.

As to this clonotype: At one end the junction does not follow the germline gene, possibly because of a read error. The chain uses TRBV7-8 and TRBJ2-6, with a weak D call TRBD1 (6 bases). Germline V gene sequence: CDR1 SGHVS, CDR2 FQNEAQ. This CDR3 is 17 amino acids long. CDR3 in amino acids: CASSLDGMGAGANVLSF. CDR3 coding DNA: TGTGCCAGCAGCTTAGACGGGATGGGGGCTGGGGCCAACGTCCTGAGTTTC. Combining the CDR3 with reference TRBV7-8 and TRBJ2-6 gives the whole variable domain GAGVSQSPRYKVAKRGQDVALRCDPISGHVSLFWYQQALGQGPEFLTYFQNEAQLDKSGLPSDRFFAERPEGSVSTLKIQRTQQEDSAVYLCASSLDGMGAGANVLSFGAGSRLTVL.

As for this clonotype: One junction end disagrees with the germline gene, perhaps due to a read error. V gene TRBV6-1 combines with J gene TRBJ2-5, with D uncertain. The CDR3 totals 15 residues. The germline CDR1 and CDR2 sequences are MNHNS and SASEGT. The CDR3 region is CTSRSESDYQETQYF. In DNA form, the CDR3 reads TGTACCAGCAGGTCAGAATCTGACTACCAAGAGACCCAGTACTTC.

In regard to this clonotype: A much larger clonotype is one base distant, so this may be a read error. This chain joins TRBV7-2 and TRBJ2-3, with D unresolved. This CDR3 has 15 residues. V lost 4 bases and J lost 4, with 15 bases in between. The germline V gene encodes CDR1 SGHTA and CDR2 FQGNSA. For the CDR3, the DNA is TGTGCCAGCAGCTCTCCTCGACAAAAGCCAGATACGCAGTATTTT. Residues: CASSSPRQKPDTQYF.

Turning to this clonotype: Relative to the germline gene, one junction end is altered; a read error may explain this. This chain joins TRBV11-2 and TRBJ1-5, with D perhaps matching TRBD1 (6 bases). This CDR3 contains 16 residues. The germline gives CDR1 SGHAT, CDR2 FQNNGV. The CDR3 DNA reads TGTGCCAGCAGCATAGAAGGGGGACTGACGAATCTGCCCCAGCATTTT. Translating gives CASSIEGGLTNLPQHF.

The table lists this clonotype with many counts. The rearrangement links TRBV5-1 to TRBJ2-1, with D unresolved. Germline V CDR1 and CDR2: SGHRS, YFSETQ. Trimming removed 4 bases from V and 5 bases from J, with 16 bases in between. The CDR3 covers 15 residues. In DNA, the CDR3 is TGCGCCAGCAGCACGGACGTTCAATCCCACAATGAGCAGTTCTTC. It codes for CASSTDVQSHNEQFF.

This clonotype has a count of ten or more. CDR3 nucleotides: TGCGCCAGCAGACACTCGGCCTACGAGCAGTACTTC. Its translation is CASRHSAYEQYF. V usage is TRBV10-2 and J usage is TRBJ2-7; D gene ambiguous. Looked up from germline, CDR1 is WSHSY and CDR2 is SAAADI. The CDR3 has 12 amino acids. V dropped 6 bases and J dropped 2 bases, with 8 bases sitting between them.

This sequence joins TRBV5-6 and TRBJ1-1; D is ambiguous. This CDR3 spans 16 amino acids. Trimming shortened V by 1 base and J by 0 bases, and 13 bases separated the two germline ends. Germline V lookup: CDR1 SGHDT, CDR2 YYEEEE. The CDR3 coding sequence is TGTGCCAGCAGCTTGAGTCCTAGGACGGTGAACACTGAAGCTTTCTTT. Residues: CASSLSPRTVNTEAFF.

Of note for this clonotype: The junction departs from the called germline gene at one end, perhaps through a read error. The CDR3, as DNA: TGCGCCAGCAGCCCTTATACTAGCGGAACAGGGACCGGGGAGCTGCTTTTT. Translation: CASSPYTSGTGTGELLF. This rearrangement joins TRBV4-1 to TRBJ2-2; 8 positions agree with TRBD2. Germline-derived CDR1 and CDR2 are MGHRA and YSYEKL. The CDR3 has 17 amino acids.

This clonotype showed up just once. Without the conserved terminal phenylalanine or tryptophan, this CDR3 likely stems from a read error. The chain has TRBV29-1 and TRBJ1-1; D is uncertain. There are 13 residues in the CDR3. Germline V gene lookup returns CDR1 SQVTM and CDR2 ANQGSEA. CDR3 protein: CSALPDPNTEAFL. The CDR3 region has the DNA TGCAGTGCCCTACCAGACCCGAACACTGAAGCTTTCCTT.

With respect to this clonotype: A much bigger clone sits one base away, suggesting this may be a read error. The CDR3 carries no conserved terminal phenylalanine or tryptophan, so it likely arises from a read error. The CDR3 is CASSLGDSPLHI. DNA of the CDR3: TGTGCCAGCAGCTTAGGGGATTCACCCCTCCACATT. The genes are TRBV7-9 and TRBJ1-6; no reliable D call. The length of the CDR3 is 12 residues. Germline CDR1 is SEHNR and CDR2 is FQNEAQ (reference sequence). V was shortened by 1 base and J by 8 bases, with 3 bases between the two germline ends.

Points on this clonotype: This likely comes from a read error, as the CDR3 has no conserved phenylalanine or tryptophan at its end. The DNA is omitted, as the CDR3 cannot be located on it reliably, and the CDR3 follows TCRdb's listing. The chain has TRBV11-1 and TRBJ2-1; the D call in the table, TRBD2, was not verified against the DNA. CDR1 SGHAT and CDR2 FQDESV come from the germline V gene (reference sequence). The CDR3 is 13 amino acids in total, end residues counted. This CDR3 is CASSAGEPNEHFV.

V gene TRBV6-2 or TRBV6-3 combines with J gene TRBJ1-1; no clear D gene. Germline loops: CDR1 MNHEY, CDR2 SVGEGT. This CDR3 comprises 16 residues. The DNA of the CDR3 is TGTGCAGGTAGTTACTCGCTGGTTTACCACCACACTGAAGCTTTCTTT. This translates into CAGSYSLVYHHTEAFF.

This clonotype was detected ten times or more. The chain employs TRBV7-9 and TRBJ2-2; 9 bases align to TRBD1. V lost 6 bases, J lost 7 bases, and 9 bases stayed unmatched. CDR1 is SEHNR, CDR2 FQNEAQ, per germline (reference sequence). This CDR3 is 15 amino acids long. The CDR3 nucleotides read TGTGCCAGCAGACCTAAACAGGGGGCAAGCGGGGAGCTGTTTTTT. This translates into CASRPKQGASGELFF.

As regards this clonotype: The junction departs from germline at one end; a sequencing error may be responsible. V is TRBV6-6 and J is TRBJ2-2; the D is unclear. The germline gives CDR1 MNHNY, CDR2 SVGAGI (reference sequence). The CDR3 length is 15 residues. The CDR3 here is CASGYSMGNSGELFF. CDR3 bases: TGTGCCAGCGGTTACTCGATGGGGAACTCCGGGGAGCTGTTTTTT.

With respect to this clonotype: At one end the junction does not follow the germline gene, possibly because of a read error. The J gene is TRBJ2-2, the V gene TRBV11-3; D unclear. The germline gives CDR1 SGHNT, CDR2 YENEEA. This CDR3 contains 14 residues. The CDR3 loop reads CSSSLNAITEELFF. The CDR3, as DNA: TGTTCCAGCAGCTTAAACGCGATCACCGAGGAGCTGTTTTTT.

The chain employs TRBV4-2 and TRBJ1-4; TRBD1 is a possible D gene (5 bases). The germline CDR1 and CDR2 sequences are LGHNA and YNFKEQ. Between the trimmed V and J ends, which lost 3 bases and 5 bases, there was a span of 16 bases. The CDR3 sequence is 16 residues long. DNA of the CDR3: TGTGCCAGCAGCCATGATCTTAGGGGACGAAATGAAAAACTGTTTTTT. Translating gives CASSHDLRGRNEKLFF.

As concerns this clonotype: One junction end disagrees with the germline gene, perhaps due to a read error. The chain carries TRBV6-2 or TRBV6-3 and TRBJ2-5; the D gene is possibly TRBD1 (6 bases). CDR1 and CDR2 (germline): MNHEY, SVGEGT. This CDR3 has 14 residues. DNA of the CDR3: TGTGCCAGCAGTTCACGGACAGTTATGGAGACCAAGTGCTTC. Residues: CASSSRTVMETKCF.